The clone carrying this T cell receptor beta chain was recorded at least ten times. As yet, its antigen is unknown. This entry belongs to a study of T cell repertoires in cytomegalovirus infection. Study context: Matching HLA type, along with CMV infection, was indicated by public TCR beta signatures. Study results and limitations: Cumulative public TCR beta family frequency identified carriers of CMV plus the relevant HLA. What dominated the ex vivo response were HLA-C-restricted CMV-specific TCR beta clonotypes.

This CDR3 contains 17 residues. The V and J ends lost 3 bases and 1 base respectively, with 16 bases between them. A single record per CDR3 protein comes from TCRdb applying MiXCR to the reads. Of a few hundred thousand distinct CDR3 sequences listed, about 15% are singletons. The material sequenced was CD8+ T cells from PBMCs. V and J are TRBV12-3 or TRBV12-4 and TRBJ1-3; D remains unclear. The receptor comes from a human donor in good health (CMV status not recorded). Some clones in this sample may be carry-over from other donors' samples. The CDR3 sequence: CASSFHRTQRSGNTIYF. The CDR3 region has the DNA TGTGCCAGCAGTTTTCATAGGACTCAGCGTTCTGGAAACACCATATATTTT.